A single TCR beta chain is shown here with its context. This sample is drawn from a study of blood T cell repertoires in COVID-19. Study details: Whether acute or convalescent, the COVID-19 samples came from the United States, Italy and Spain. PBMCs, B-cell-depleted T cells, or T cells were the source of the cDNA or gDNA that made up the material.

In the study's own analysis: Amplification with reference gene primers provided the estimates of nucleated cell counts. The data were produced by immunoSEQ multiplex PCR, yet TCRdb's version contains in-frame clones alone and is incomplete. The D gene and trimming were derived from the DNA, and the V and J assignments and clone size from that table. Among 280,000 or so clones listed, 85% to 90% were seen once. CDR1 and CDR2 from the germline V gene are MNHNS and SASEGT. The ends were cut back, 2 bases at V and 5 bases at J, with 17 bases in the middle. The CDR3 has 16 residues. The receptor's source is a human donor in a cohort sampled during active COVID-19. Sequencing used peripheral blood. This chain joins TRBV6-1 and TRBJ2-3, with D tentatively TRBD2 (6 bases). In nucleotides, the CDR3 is TGTGCCAGCAGTGAACCTCGGGACTTACGGGAAGATACGCAGTATTTT. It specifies CASSEPRDLREDTQYF.